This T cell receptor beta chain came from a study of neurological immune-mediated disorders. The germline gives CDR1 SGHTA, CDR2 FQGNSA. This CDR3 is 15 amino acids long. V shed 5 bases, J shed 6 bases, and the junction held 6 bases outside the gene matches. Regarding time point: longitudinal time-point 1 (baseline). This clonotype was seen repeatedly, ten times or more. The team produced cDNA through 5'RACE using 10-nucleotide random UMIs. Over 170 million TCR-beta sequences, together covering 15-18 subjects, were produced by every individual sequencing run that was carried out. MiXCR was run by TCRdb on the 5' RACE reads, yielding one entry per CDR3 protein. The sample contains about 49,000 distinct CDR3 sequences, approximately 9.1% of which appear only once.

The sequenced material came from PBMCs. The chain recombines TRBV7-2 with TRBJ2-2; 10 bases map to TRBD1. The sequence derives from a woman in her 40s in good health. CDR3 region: CASSKGQGKAGELFF. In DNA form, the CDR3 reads TGTGCCAGCAGCAAGGGACAGGGGAAAGCCGGGGAGCTGTTTTTT.